A single sample is the source of the 15 T cell receptor beta chains below, sequenced in a study of tumor-infiltrating lymphocytes in primary liver carcinoma. Joint extraction of RNA and DNA used roughly 18-34 mg of bulk tissue that was unsorted. With a constant-region primer, TCR beta cDNA was made from approximately 520 ng of total RNA. Investigators got TCR beta libraries out of three nested multiplex PCR rounds, done with slightly modified ARM-PCR. A C-beta reverse primer was combined with TRBV1-TRBV30 forward primers in the first two PCR rounds, and each round had 10 cycles. TCRdb redid the calling of the multiplex PCR reads with MiXCR, one entry per CDR3 protein. The repertoire holds under 130,000 distinct CDR3 sequences, 80% to 85% seen once, with approximately 18% in the top ten. The sample consisted of liver tumor tissue from sampling region 3. The subset: tumor region T3, left-lateral pole. Receptor source: a man aged 35 to 55 with primary liver carcinoma and hepatitis B virus infection.

This chain links TRBV5-6 with TRBJ2-7; a possible D gene is TRBD2 (6 bases). Germline values: CDR1 SGHDT, CDR2 YYEEEE. V dropped 3 bases and J dropped 9 bases, with 22 bases sitting between them. This CDR3 has 15 amino acids. CDR3 residues: CASSSEGSNIGVQYF. Here the CDR3 DNA reads TGTGCCAGCAGCTCGGAGGGAAGTAATATTGGCGTGCAGTACTTC.

This clonotype appeared once. A much larger clone is a single base away; this may be a read error. The CDR3 is CASSQGNTGMEQYF. The CDR3, as DNA: TGTGCCAGCAGCCAAGGAAATACCGGCATGGAGCAGTACTTC. This sequence joins TRBV4-2 and TRBJ2-7; D ambiguous. The CDR3 spans 14 residues. Germline lookup yields CDR1 LGHNA and CDR2 YNFKEQ. V was cut by 1 base and J by 7 bases, with 14 bases left in between.

Concerning this clonotype: At one of its ends the junction is not consistent with the germline gene, which may arise from a read error. The chain combines TRBV29-1 with TRBJ2-1; the match to TRBD2 covers 12 bases. The CDR3 has 16 amino acids. Germline-derived CDR1 and CDR2 are SQVTM and ANQGSEA. The CDR3: CSVEDWTSGKSWELFF. The DNA for the CDR3 is TGCAGCGTTGAAGATTGGACTAGCGGGAAATCCTGGGAGCTGTTCTTC.

The V and J genes are TRBV28 and TRBJ2-3, with D uncertain. The germline V gene has CDR1 MDHEN and CDR2 SYDVKM. CDR3 length: 14 residues. V lost 3 bases to trimming and J lost 4 bases, with 11 bases between them. CDR3 loop: CASSFERGADTQYF. The DNA for the CDR3 is TGTGCCAGCAGTTTCGAGCGAGGCGCAGATACGCAGTATTTT.

Comment on this clonotype: A read error may produce the germline difference seen at one junction end. The chain has TRBV4-2 and TRBJ2-7, with D perhaps matching TRBD2 (6 bases). Germline V gene lookup returns CDR1 LGHNA and CDR2 YNFKEQ. This CDR3 has 15 amino acids. The CDR3 coding sequence is TGTGCCTGCAGCCAAGTGGGGGGTAGCTCCTACGAGCAGTACTTC. It is translated as CACSQVGGSSYEQYF.

This clonotype appeared once. The junction departs from the called germline gene at one end, perhaps through a read error. V usage is TRBV12-5 and J usage is TRBJ2-2; 9 bases are shared with TRBD2. CDR1 is LGHNT and CDR2 is FRNRAP in the germline V gene. CDR3 length: 15 residues. As DNA, the CDR3 is TGTGCTAATGGTCCTAGCGGGACGAACACCGGGGTGCTGTTTTTT. Translated, it gives CANGPSGTNTGVLFF. Variable domain in full (rest from reference TRBV12-5 and TRBJ2-2): DARVTQTPRHKVTEMGQEVTMRCQPILGHNTVFWYRQTMMQGLELLAYFRNRAPLDDSGMPKDRFSAEMPDATLATLKIQPSEPRDSAVYFCANGPSGTNTGVLFFGEGSRLTVL.

As regards this clonotype: In this CDR3 the conserved last residue, phenylalanine or tryptophan, is missing, so a read error is likely. This rearrangement joins TRBV29-1 to TRBJ2-2; 10 nucleotides align to TRBD2. CDR3 length equals 15 residues. CDR1 is SQVTM, CDR2 ANQGSEA, per germline. The J segment lost 2 bases and the V segment lost 8 bases, leaving 8 bases of the junction unmatched. The CDR3 DNA reads as TGCAGCATTGGGACTAGCGCGGCAAACACCGGGGAGCTGTTTTTA. Its protein is CSIGTSAANTGELFL.

The genes are TRBV20-1 and TRBJ2-7, with 9 bases fitting TRBD2. The CDR3 is 18 residues long. Germline V CDR1 and CDR2: DFQATT, SNEGSKA (reference sequence). V dropped 5 bases and J dropped 8; count of bases not matched to a gene: 25. The CDR3 DNA reads as TGCAGTGCTGAAGCCGGGACAACGGGACTAGCCACACGATACCAGCAGTACTTC. Its translation: CSAEAGTTGLATRYQQYF.

Points on this clonotype: A junction end diverges from the germline sequence, so it may reflect a read error. The gene calls are TRBV29-1 and TRBJ2-7, with TRBD1 as a possible D gene (6 bases). This CDR3 has 13 amino acids. Germline CDR1 reads SQVTM; CDR2 reads ANQGSEA. This CDR3 is CSVAPTGIHEKYF. CDR3 coding DNA: TGCAGCGTTGCCCCAACAGGGATCCACGAGAAGTACTTC.

The rearrangement uses TRBV29-1 and TRBJ2-5; 8 positions agree with TRBD2. The DNA end lines up better with TRBJ2-1; the J call may be wrong. Germline assignment: CDR1 SQVTM and CDR2 ANQGSEA. The CDR3 is made up of 15 amino acids. CDR3 amino acids: CSVLTSGSWAETQFF. CDR3 DNA: TGCAGCGTTCTGACCAGCGGGAGTTGGGCAGAGACCCAGTTCTTC.

In its sample, this clonotype was seen once. Germline is not matched at one junction end, which may reflect a read error. V is TRBV11-3 and J is TRBJ2-1, with D hard to call. Looked up from germline, CDR1 is SGHNT and CDR2 is YENEEA. The CDR3 spans 14 residues. The CDR3 nucleotides read TGTGCCAGCAACTTAGGCGTCTTGAACAATGAGCTGTTCTTC. As protein: CASNLGVLNNELFF.

This clonotype was seen ten or more times. This rearrangement joins TRBV29-1 to TRBJ2-7, with D tentatively TRBD1 (6 bases). CDR1 and CDR2 from the germline V gene are SQVTM and ANQGSEA. Between the trimmed V and J ends, which lost 1 base and 6 bases, there was a span of 13 bases. This CDR3 has 13 residues. The CDR3 here is CSVEASGTFEQYF. The CDR3 DNA reads TGCAGCGTTGAAGCATCCGGGACATTCGAGCAGTACTTC.

On this clonotype itself: Germline is not matched at one junction end, which may reflect a read error. The chain combines TRBV6-1 with TRBJ1-5; unclear D gene. CDR3 length equals 13 residues. CDR1 MNHNS and CDR2 SASEGT come from the germline V gene. The CDR3 nucleotides read TGTGCCATCAGTGGAGAGCGCAATCAGCCTCAGCATTTT. Translation gives CAISGERNQPQHF.

This clonotype rates as medium-sized. V gene TRBV29-1 combines with J gene TRBJ2-2; possibly TRBD1 for D (5 bases). Trimming removed 7 bases from V and 7 bases from J, with 10 bases in between. Germline CDR1 reads SQVTM; CDR2 reads ANQGSEA. The length of the CDR3 is 11 residues. For the CDR3, the DNA is TGCAGCGCCAAGGGGAACGGGGAGCTGTTTTTT. It yields the protein CSAKGNGELFF.

Comment on this clonotype: The final CDR3 position lacks the conserved phenylalanine or tryptophan, pointing to a likely read error. No DNA is shown, since the ends of the CDR3 on it are uncertain; the CDR3 is the one TCRdb lists. This rearrangement joins TRBV6-6 to TRBJ2-7. CDR1 is MNHNY, CDR2 SVGAGI, per germline (reference sequence). The CDR3 is 14 amino acids in total, end residues counted. This CDR3 reads CASSYSGRFGEQYI.